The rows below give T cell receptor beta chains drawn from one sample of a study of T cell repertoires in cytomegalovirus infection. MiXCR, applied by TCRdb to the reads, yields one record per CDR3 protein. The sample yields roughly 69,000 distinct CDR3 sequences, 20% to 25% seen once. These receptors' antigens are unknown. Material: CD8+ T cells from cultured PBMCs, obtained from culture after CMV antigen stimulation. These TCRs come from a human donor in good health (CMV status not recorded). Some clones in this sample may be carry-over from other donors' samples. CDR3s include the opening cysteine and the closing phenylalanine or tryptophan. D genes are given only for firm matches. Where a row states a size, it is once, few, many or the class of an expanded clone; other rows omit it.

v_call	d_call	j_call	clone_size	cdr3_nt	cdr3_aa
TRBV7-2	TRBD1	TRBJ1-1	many	TGTGCCAGCAGCTACGGGACAGGGAGCACTGAAGCTTTCTTT	CASSYGTGSTEAFF
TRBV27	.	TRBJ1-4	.	TGTGCCAGCAGTTTACTCGGCAGGGGTGGAGAAAAACTGTTTTTT	CASSLLGRGGEKLFF
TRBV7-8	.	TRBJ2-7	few	TGTGCCAGCAGCGCCTCACAGGGTTACGAGCAGTACTTC	CASSASQGYEQYF
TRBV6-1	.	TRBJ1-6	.	TGTGCCAGCAGTTACACACCGGGACCGCGGGGTTTCCTCCACTTT	CASSYTPGPRGFLHF
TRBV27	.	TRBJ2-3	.	TGTGCCACCCAGGAAGGCCCTACAGATACGCAGTATTTT	CATQEGPTDTQYF
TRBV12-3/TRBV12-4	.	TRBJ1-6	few	TGTGCCAGCAGTGACCGGGAAACCAGGAAGGATTCACCCCTCCACTTT	CASSDRETRKDSPLHF
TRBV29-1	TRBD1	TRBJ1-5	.	TGCAGCGTTGAAGGGACAGGGGACGGAAGCAATCAGCCCCAGCATTTT	CSVEGTGDGSNQPQHF
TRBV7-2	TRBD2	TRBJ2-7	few	TGTGCCAGCAGCTTAGCGCGGGGGGCGGGGAGAAATTACGAGCAGTACTTC	CASSLARGAGRNYEQYF
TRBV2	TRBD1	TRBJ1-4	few	TGTGCCAGCAGTGAAGGGACAGGGGACGGAAAACTGTTTTTT	CASSEGTGDGKLFF
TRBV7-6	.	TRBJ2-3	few	TGTGCCAGCAGCTCGGCCGGTGGACGGGATACGCAGTATTTT	CASSSAGGRDTQYF
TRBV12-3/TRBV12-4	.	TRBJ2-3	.	TGTGCCAGCAGGGGACCGGGGCAGAAGCAATCAGATACGCAGTATTTT	CASRGPGQKQSDTQYF
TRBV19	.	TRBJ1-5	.	TGTGCCAGTATCCGACGCCCCGGAGGCAATCAGCCCCAGCATTTT	CASIRRPGGNQPQHF
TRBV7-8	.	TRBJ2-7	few	TGTGCCAGCAGCCCACACGGGGGTTCCTACGAGCAGTACTTC	CASSPHGGSYEQYF
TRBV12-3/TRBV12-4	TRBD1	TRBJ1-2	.	TGTGCCAGCAGTGCAGGCCTGGGGACAGGTAACTGGAACTATGGCTACACCTTC	CASSAGLGTGNWNYGYTF
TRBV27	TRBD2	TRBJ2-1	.	TGTGCCAGCAGCCCCGGACTAGTGGGCAATGAGCAGTTCTTC	CASSPGLVGNEQFF
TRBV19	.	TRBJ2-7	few	TGTGCCAGTAGTCGCGACAGGTATACCTACGAGCAGTACTTC	CASSRDRYTYEQYF
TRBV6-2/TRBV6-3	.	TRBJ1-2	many	TGTGCCAGCAGCCAGCAGTGGTATGGCTACACCTTC	CASSQQWYGYTF
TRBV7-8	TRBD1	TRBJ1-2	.	TGTGCCAGCAGCTTCCCTTTGGACAGGGCCCTCTATGGCTACACCTTC	CASSFPLDRALYGYTF
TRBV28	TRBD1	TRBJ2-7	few	TGTGCCAGCAGTTTGTCAGGGGGCCATTACGAGCAGTACTTC	CASSLSGGHYEQYF
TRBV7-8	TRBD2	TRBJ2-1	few	TGTGCCAGCAGCTTAGATGATACTAGCGGGGGGGCCTACAATGAGCAGTTCTTC	CASSLDDTSGGAYNEQFF
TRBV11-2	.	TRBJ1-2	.	TGTGCCAGCAGCTTAGGAGGGGCCGACGTCTATGGCTACACCTTC	CASSLGGADVYGYTF
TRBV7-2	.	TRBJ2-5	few	TGTGCCAGCAGCACCCCGATGGAGACCCAGTACTTC	CASSTPMETQYF
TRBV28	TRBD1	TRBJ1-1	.	TGTGCCAGCAGTTTAGGGGACAGGGCTTTGAACACTGAAGCTTTCTTT	CASSLGDRALNTEAFF
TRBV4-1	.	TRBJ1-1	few	TGCGCCAGCAGCCTAAAGGACAGTAACTTGAACACTGAAGCTTTCTTT	CASSLKDSNLNTEAFF
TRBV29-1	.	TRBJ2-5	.	TGCAGCGTTGAACTCCCAGCCTGGGAGACCCAGTACTTC	CSVELPAWETQYF
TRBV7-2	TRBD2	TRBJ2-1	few	TGTGCCAGCAGCTTCCGACTAGCGGGTTACAATGAGCAGTTCTTC	CASSFRLAGYNEQFF
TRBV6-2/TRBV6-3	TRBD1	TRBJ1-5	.	TGTGCCAGCAGCTCCGGGACAGGGTTTCGAAATCAGCCCCAGCATTTT	CASSSGTGFRNQPQHF
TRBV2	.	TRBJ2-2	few	TGTGCCAGCAGTGAAGCGCTGGGCTCCTACACCGGGGAGCTGTTTTTT	CASSEALGSYTGELFF
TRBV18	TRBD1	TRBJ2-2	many	TGTGCCAGCTCACCAAGGCAGGGGGCGCCAAGCACCGGGGAGCTGTTTTTT	CASSPRQGAPSTGELFF
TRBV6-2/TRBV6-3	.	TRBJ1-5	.	TGTGCCAGTACAGACTATAGCAATCAGCCCCAGCATTTT	CASTDYSNQPQHF
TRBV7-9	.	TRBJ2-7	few	TGTGCCAGCAGCCCGTCGATGAAATCCTACGAGCAGTACTTC	CASSPSMKSYEQYF
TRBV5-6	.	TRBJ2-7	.	TGTGCCAGCAGCTTGGGACAGTGGAAGGAGTACTTC	CASSLGQWKEYF
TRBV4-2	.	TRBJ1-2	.	TGTGCCAGCAGCCAAGACCCCGGACAGTCAGGGGATGGCTACACCTTC	CASSQDPGQSGDGYTF
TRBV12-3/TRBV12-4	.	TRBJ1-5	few	TGTGCCAGCAGTACCTCGCCTAGGGTTGGTCAGCCCCAGCATTTT	CASSTSPRVGQPQHF
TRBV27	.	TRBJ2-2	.	TGTGCCAGCAGTTTATGGCAGGGTCGAACGAACACCGGGGAGCTGTTTTTT	CASSLWQGRTNTGELFF
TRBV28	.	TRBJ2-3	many	TGTGCCAGCAGCCCGGAATCAACTCCAGATACGCAGTATTTT	CASSPESTPDTQYF
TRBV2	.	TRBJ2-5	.	TGTGCCAGCAGTTCTCTGGAGGTCCAAGAGACCCAGTACTTC	CASSSLEVQETQYF
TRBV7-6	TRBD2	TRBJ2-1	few	TGTGCCAGCAGCCTCACTCTAGCGGGGGGAAACAATGAGCAGTTCTTC	CASSLTLAGGNNEQFF
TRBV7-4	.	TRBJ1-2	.	TGTGCCAGCAGCTTAGCGGAAGGCTACACCTTC	CASSLAEGYTF
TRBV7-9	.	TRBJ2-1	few	TGTGCCAGCAGCTTGCCAAGTAGCTCCTACAATGAGCAGTTCTTC	CASSLPSSSYNEQFF